Listed here are 4 T cell receptor beta chains from one sample, sequenced in a study of T cell responses to AZD1222 COVID-19 vaccine. The assay was immunoSEQ multiplex PCR, and TCRdb's table has in-frame clones only and misses some. Seen here are 100,000 to 150,000 clones, around 86% observed once, and the top ten hold about 20%. The sample here was peripheral blood, taken on day 0 of AZD1222 vaccination. The origin of the receptors is an adult in good health.

This rearrangement joins TRBV6-5 to TRBJ1-6; 10 bases line up with TRBD1. V lost 2 bases and J lost 10; bases outside the gene matches: 5. CDR1 and CDR2 (germline): MNHEY, SVGAGI. The CDR3 is made up of 15 amino acids. CDR3 loop: CASSYPGTGDSPLHF. In DNA form, the CDR3 reads TGTGCCAGCAGTTACCCGGGGACAGGGGACTCACCCCTCCACTTT.

This rearrangement joins TRBV28 to TRBJ2-7; D is uncertain. This CDR3 contains 12 residues. Trimming left V 5 bases short and J 3 bases short, with 8 bases between. Germline values: CDR1 MDHEN, CDR2 SYDVKM. The CDR3 spells CASSPGGYEQYF. The CDR3 DNA is TGTGCCAGCAGTCCTGGTGGCTACGAGCAGTACTTC.

The chain carries TRBV19 and TRBJ1-5; 12 bases map to TRBD1. This CDR3 region has 17 residues. Germline V gene sequence: CDR1 LNHDA, CDR2 SQIVND (reference sequence). J was trimmed by 2 bases and V by 4 bases; bases with no gene match: 6. The CDR3 nucleotides read TGTGCCAGTAGTAAGGGACAGGGGGCTTGGGGCAATCAGCCCCAGCATTTT. This sequence encodes CASSKGQGAWGNQPQHF.

The V and J genes are TRBV6-2 or TRBV6-3 and TRBJ2-7; D uncertain. The V and J ends lost 6 bases and 5 bases respectively, with 8 bases between them. The CDR3 spans 11 residues. Germline CDR1 and CDR2: MNHEY and SVGEGT. The CDR3 nucleotides read TGTGCCAGCAGCCAGGCTGACGAGCAGTACTTC. It is translated as CASSQADEQYF.